What follows is one T cell receptor (beta chain) and its context. This clone qualifies as medium-sized (0.01 to 0.1%). Which antigen it targets is not known. One base away there is no much larger clone; base qualities are not given. The sample comes from a study of regulatory dendritic cells for organ transplantation (dated by TCRdb to about 2017). Concerning the study at large: Regulatory dendritic cells were generated from monocytes cultured with vitamin D3 on days 0 and 4 and IL-10 on day 4. On day 6, LPS was added to the DC cultures so that the response of the DCs to a potent maturation-inducing agent could be evaluated. TCRbeta repertoires were sequenced from sorted naive and memory CD4+ and CD8+ T cells before and after allostimulation with regulatory or mature dendritic cells.

General conclusions and limits of the study: Expansion of memory CD8+ clones was induced by allostimulation in both subjects, but more limited expansion appeared to be induced by regulatory dendritic cells than by mature dendritic cells. Among the resting subsets, memory CD8+ T cells contained the most alloreactive TCR clonotypes. Only a couple of subjects were sequenced, and considerable between-individual heterogeneity in the alloreactive memory CD8+ T cell pool was noted by the authors. Naive CD4+ and CD8+ T cells showed highly diverse repertoires, whereas memory cells were less diverse and memory CD8+ cells were the most oligoclonal.

The CDR3 numbers 16 residues from cysteine through phenylalanine. Left in the record is the CDR3 DNA by itself, 48 bases read in frame from the first base. The junction shows trimming of 0 bases on V and 6 bases on J, plus 13 bases between the germline ends. Sequences SGDLS (CDR1) and YYNGEE (CDR2) are obtained from the germline V gene. Sorted T cell subsets were CFSE-labeled and co-cultured for 4 to 5 days with allogeneic regulatory or mature dendritic cells at a 1:10 DC:T ratio. FACS was used to sort CD4+ or CD8+ cells into naive T cells (CD45RA+) and memory T cells (CD45RO+). A couple of healthy control subjects provided the T cells used for TCR sequencing. The Qiagen DNeasy Blood & Tissue Kit was used to extract genomic DNA. TCRbeta CDR3 regions were amplified by multiplexed two-step PCR using Vbeta-specific forward primers and Jbeta-specific reverse primers. TCRbeta libraries were sequenced on an Illumina instrument through the immunoSEQ service. In the original analysis: IMGT annotation was used to assign V, D and J genes, and synthetic CDR3 analogues were used to correct counts for multiplex PCR bias. Repertoire clonality was computed in the immunoSEQ Analyzer as one minus normalized Shannon entropy. Fisher's exact test with Benjamini-Hochberg false discovery rate control was used to define clonal expansion, with two-tailed P<0.01. The source is immuneACCESS, and TCRdb retained only in-frame sequences with V and J called. Part of the clones is not carried over; for the studies checked, unresolved V genes explain less than half of this, and the remainder is unexplained. D and trimming come from the DNA, and the V and J calls and clone size come from that table. The sample table records about 20,000 clones; around 80% of these occur just once. 3.2% of the sample is taken by the ten largest.

The rearrangement joined TRBV9 to TRBJ1-6; perhaps TRBD1 is the D gene, with 6 bases matching. Material: memory CD4+ T cells from blood cultured with regulatory dendritic cells. Per the publication, the cell subset or site label means: CD45RO+ memory T cells. This clonotype was sampled from a human donor in good health. DNA sequence: TGTGCCAGCAGCGTAGGGGGAACCAGGGGTAATTCACCCCTCCACTTT. Translated, it gives CASSVGGTRGNSPLHF. Extended through the reference TRBV9 and TRBJ1-6 proteins, this CDR3 yields the full variable domain: DSGVTQTPKHLITATGQRVTLRCSPRSGDLSVYWYQQSLDQGLQFLIQYYNGEERAKGNILERFSAQQFPDLHSELNLSSLELGDSALYFCASSVGGTRGNSPLHFGNGTRLTVT.